This T cell receptor (beta chain) was found in a study of identical twins. This clonotype has only a few counts. The CDR3 runs to 15 residues. V dropped 1 base and J dropped 2 bases, with 11 bases sitting between them. CDR1 and CDR2 from the germline V gene are SEHNR and FQNEAQ (reference sequence). One entry per CDR3 protein results from TCRdb running MiXCR on the 5' RACE reads. In the table there are more than 600,000 distinct CDR3 sequences, around a sixth of which are singletons. The same data also went into a second study, on T cells expressing NK-cell markers.

This sequence joins TRBV7-9 and TRBJ1-2; a weak D match, TRBD1 (6 bases). The sample comprised PBMCs. The source of this sequence is a woman between 18 and 29 years old in good health. For the CDR3, the DNA is TGTGCCAGCAGCTTAGTAGCCGACAGGAACTATGGCTACACCTTC. Amino acid sequence: CASSLVADRNYGYTF. Drawing the rest from reference TRBV7-9 and TRBJ1-2, the complete variable domain is DTGVSQNPRHKITKRGQNVTFRCDPISEHNRLYWYRQTLGQGPEFLTYFQNEAQLEKSRLLSDRFSAERPKGSFSTLEIQRTEQGDSAMYLCASSLVADRNYGYTFGSGTRLTVV.